This T cell receptor beta chain was captured in a study of Graves' ophthalmopathy and Graves' hyperthyroidism (dated by TCRdb to 2016 to 2019). Study-level background: Peripheral blood was collected at initial diagnosis, before any treatment. An independent validation cohort was composed of some 19 hyperthyroidism patients and about 17 patients who later progressed from hyperthyroidism to ophthalmopathy. After sampling, hyperthyroidism patients received methimazole starting at 30 mg daily, and ophthalmopathy patients received high-dose intravenous methylprednisolone. To explore V-J signatures distinguishing ophthalmopathy from hyperthyroidism, a discovery set of roughly 98 patients (roughly 45 ophthalmopathy, around 55 stable hyperthyroidism) was enrolled. The study used TCR beta repertoire signatures to distinguish Graves' ophthalmopathy from Graves' hyperthyroidism and to predict progression to ophthalmopathy. In total, some 140 blood samples were TCR-sequenced: 40 to 45 ophthalmopathy, some 72 hyperthyroidism and approximately 17 hyperthyroidism-to-ophthalmopathy patients. In over 5 hyperthyroidism patients, the T-cell repertoire of thyroid tissue was compared with the T-cell repertoire of blood. For training and testing, the 80 to 100 patients in the discovery cohort were randomly divided in a 7:3 ratio.

The ophthalmopathy patients had moderately to severely active disease, with a Clinical Activity Score of 3 or higher, a NOSPECS grade of 4 or higher, and a disease duration of less than 3 months. Patients with other autoimmune diseases, uncontrolled infections, pregnancy or lactation were excluded from the study. Clinical symptoms, serum thyroxine, TRAb, thyroid ultrasound and orbital computed tomography formed the basis of the diagnosis. Ficoll-Paque density gradient centrifugation was used to isolate PBMCs from 9.5 to 10 ml of fresh peripheral blood. Trizol reagent was used to extract the total RNA, and its quality was then checked on an Agilent 2100 Bioanalyzer. This clonotype was seen many times. Which antigen it targets is not known. Base qualities are not provided; no much larger clone lies one nucleotide away. For repertoire sequencing, TCR beta CDR3 regions were amplified from RNA transcripts. A first-round RT-PCR used HTBI primers with the Qiagen OneStep RT-PCR kit, followed by a second-round multiplex PCR, size selection and purification. Libraries were sequenced on an Illumina HiSeq2000 using paired-end 100 bp reads. Per the authors' processing: SOAPnuke was used to process the reads, throwing out any read that had adapters, had uncalled bases, had a mean Phred below 15, or lacked an exact constant-primer or identifier match. COPE v1.2.5 was used to merge high-quality paired reads. Each unique nucleotide sequence was defined as a clonotype, and clonotypes were aligned to IMGT TRB V, D and J references with MiTCR v1.1. The analysis was limited to V-J combinations with a frequency above 0.0001, which together covered around 99% of the repertoires. A TCR clonal expansion and chaos score per V-J combination was defined as the ratio of F50 clonal expansion to chaos observed in the TCRdist matrix. Welch's t-statistics and random forest were used to reduce the features to about twelve V-J combinations, which were then used as input to a naive Bayes classifier. The Morisita-Horn index was used to measure how similar the thyroid and blood repertoires were. TCRdb trimmed public reads at Q25 via fastp, called clones via MiXCR and kept in-frame beta chains. Here each entry gathers all rows of one CDR3 protein and keeps the most common genes and DNA. It is TCRdb's table, rather than the study itself, that gives the V and J calls and clone size. Recorded for this sample are nearly 400,000 distinct CDR3 sequences; about 17% of them occurred a single time. More than 1.5% of the sample is in the top ten clones.

Broad study findings and their caveats: In validation, the model predicted ophthalmopathy progression with about 71% sensitivity and 72% to 80% specificity; approximately 12 predicted patients were CT-confirmed with GO in a median of about 6.2 months. The 13-signature model separated ophthalmopathy from stable hyperthyroidism with 87.88% sensitivity and 81% to 82% specificity in cross-validation, and 80%/75% in the test set. Most expanded thyroid clonotypes with frequency above 0.001 were also detected in blood, suggesting blood repertoires may reflect the thyroid immune response. Sample size was not predetermined statistically, and investigators were not blinded to group allocation.

This clonotype originated in a woman between 18 and 30 years old with Graves' ophthalmopathy. Donor details come from another sample of the same person, matched by shared clones. The sample taken for sequencing was peripheral blood.

The nucleotide sequence reads as follows: TGTGCCAGCAGGATTCTGGGACACTCATGGCTTAGCTATGGCTACACCTTC. This sequence encodes CASRILGHSWLSYGYTF. Recombination joined TRBV27 with TRBJ1-2; perhaps TRBD1 is the D gene, with 6 bases matching. V is shortened by 6 bases, J by 4 bases, and the region joining them spans 24 bases. CDR1 and CDR2 (MNHEY, SMNVEV) derive from the germline V gene (reference sequence). The CDR3 spans 17 residues, from the cysteine through the phenylalanine. Only the CDR3 DNA stays, 51 bases, in frame from base 1.